This is a list of T cell receptor beta chains from one sample in a study of cytotoxic CD8 clonotypes in ibrutinib-treated CLL. Produced via immunoSEQ multiplex PCR; TCRdb's table is partial and in-frame only. The sample holds some 200,000 clones; about three quarters are singletons and the top ten take 5.5% to 7%. Source: PBMCs, taken after 12 months of ibrutinib treatment. Source of these receptors: a human donor with chronic lymphocytic leukemia. Each CDR3 is given with its conserved first and last residue.

TRBV13	TRBJ1-2	CASSLSPRSNYGYTF
TRBV7-2	TRBJ1-3	CASSASRNTIYF
TRBV11-2	TRBJ1-5	CASSRQGGSNQPQHF
TRBV11-3	TRBJ1-1	CASSLGAGDSSEAFF
TRBV6-1	TRBJ2-3	CASSERRRDTQYF
TRBV4-3	TRBJ2-2	CASSQEGHWNTGELFF
TRBV28	TRBJ2-7	CASSGGQRAYEQYF
TRBV6-6	TRBJ1-5	CASRTTGGGQPQHF
TRBV19	TRBJ1-2	CASSIPPGQGYYGYTF
TRBV28	TRBJ1-3	CASSSRDGSGNTIYF